This TCR beta chain was recorded in a study of response to subunit inactivated influenza vaccine. Broader study findings: Authors suggested each seasonal influenza vaccination recruits few new T cells.

Points on this clonotype: Its antigen is unknown.

The CDR3 is 15 amino acids. Germline loops: CDR1 DFQATT, CDR2 SNEGSKA (reference sequence). V was clipped by 3 bases and J by 7 bases, with 19 bases between them. TCRdb independently ran MiXCR on the RT-PCR reads; one entry per CDR3 protein. This sample carries 450,000 to 600,000 distinct CDR3 sequences, about 15% of them seen once, and the ten largest clones take about 3%. The specimen was CD4+ T cells sorted from PBMCs, collected approximately 25 months after vaccination. The sequence was obtained from a man in his fifties or sixties who received an inactivated influenza vaccine. The chain uses TRBV20-1 and TRBJ2-1, with a weak D call TRBD2 (6 bases). In nucleotides, the CDR3 is TGCAGTGCTAGTAAGCGTCTAGCGATCGGAAATGAGCAGTTCTTC. As protein: CSASKRLAIGNEQFF.